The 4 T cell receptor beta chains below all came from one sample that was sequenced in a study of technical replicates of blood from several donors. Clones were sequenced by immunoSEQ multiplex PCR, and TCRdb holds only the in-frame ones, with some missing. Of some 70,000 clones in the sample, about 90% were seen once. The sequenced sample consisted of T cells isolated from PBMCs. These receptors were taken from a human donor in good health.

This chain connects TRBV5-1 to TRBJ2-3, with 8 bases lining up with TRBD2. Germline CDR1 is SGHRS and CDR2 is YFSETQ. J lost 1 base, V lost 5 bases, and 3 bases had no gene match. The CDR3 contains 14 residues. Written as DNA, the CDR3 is TGCGCCAGCAGACTGGGACTAGGCACAGATACGCAGTATTTT. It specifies CASRLGLGTDTQYF. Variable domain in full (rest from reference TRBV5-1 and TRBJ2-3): KAGVTQTPRYLIKTRGQQVTLSCSPISGHRSVSWYQQTPGQGLQFLFEYFSETQRNKGNFPGRFSGRQFSNSRSEMNVSTLELGDSALYLCASRLGLGTDTQYFGPGTRLTVL.

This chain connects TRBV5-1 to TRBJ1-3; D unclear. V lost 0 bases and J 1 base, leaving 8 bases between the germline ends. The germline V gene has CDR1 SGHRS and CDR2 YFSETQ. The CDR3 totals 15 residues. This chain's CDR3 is CASSLESGSGNTIYF. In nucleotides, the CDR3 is TGCGCCAGCAGCTTGGAATCGGGGTCTGGAAACACCATATATTTT. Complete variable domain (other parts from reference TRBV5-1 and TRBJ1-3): KAGVTQTPRYLIKTRGQQVTLSCSPISGHRSVSWYQQTPGQGLQFLFEYFSETQRNKGNFPGRFSGRQFSNSRSEMNVSTLELGDSALYLCASSLESGSGNTIYFGEGSWLTVV.

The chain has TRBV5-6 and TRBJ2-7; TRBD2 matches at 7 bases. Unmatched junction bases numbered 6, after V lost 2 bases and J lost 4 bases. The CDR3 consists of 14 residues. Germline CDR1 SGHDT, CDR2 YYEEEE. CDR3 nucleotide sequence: TGTGCCAGCAGCTTAATAGCGGGTGCTTACGAGCAGTACTTC. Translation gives CASSLIAGAYEQYF.

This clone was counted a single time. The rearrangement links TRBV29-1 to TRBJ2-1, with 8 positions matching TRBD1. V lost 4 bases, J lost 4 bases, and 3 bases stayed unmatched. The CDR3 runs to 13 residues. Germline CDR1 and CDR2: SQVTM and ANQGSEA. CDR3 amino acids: CSVGQGAYNEQFF. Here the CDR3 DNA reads TGCAGCGTTGGTCAGGGGGCGTACAATGAGCAGTTCTTC.